The clone carrying this T cell receptor (beta chain) has at least ten counts. This sample was included in a study of Graves' ophthalmopathy and Graves' hyperthyroidism. Germline trimming cut 3 bases from V and 5 bases from J; bases unmatched to any gene: 5. The CDR3 runs 14 residues. The TCR beta CDR3 regions underwent amplification from RNA transcripts. First-round RT-PCR employed HTBI primers, with a second-round multiplex PCR after it. MiXCR, run by TCRdb on the multiplex PCR reads, gives a single entry per CDR3 protein. The sample lists roughly 500,000 distinct CDR3 sequences, roughly an eighth occurring once.

This clonotype originated in a woman aged 25-40 years with Graves' ophthalmopathy. The J gene is TRBJ2-7, the V gene TRBV12-3 or TRBV12-4, with 9 bases fitting TRBD2. Input material: blood. CDR3 nucleotides: TGTGCCAGCAGTTTGAGCGGGGGGCCCAACGAGCAGTACTTC. The encoded protein is CASSLSGGPNEQYF.